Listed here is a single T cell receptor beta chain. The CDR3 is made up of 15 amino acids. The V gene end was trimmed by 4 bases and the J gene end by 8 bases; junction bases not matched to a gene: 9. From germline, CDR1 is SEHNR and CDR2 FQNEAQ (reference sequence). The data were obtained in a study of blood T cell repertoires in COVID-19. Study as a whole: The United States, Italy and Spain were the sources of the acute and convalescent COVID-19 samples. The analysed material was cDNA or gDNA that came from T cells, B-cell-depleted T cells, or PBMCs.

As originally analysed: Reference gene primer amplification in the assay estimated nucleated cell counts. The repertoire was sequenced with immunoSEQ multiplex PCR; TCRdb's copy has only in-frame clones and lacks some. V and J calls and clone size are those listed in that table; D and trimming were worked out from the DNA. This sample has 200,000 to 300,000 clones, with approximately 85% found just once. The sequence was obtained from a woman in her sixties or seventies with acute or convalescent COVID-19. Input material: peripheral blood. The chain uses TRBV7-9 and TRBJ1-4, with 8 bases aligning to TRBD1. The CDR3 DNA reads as TGTGCCAGCAGCTCTCGGACAGGGACGGTAGAAAAACTGTTTTTT. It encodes CASSSRTGTVEKLFF.